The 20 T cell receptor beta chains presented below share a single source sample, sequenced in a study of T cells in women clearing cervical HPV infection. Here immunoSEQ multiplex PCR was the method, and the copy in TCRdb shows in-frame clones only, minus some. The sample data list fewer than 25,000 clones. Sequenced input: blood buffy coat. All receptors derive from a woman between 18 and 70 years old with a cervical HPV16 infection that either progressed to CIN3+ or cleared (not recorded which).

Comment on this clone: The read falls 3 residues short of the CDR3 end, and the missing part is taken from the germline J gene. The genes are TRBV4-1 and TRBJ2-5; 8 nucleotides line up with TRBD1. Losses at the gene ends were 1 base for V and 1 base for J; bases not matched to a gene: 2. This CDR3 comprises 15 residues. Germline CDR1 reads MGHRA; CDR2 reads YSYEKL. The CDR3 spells CASSQGTGGQETQYF. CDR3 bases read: TGCGCCAGCAGCCAAGGAACAGGGGGCCAAGAGACC.

The CDR3 sequence is CSARLAYEQYF. The sequenced part of the CDR3 DNA is TGCAGTGCTAGACTTGCCTACGAG. V gene TRBV20-1 combines with J gene TRBJ2-7, with D hard to call. Coverage ceases 3 residues before the CDR3 finishes, and the germline J gene fills in the end. The CDR3 has 11 residues. The ends were cut back, 2 bases at V and 2 bases at J, with 4 bases in the middle. Germline values: CDR1 DFQATT, CDR2 SNEGSKA (reference sequence).

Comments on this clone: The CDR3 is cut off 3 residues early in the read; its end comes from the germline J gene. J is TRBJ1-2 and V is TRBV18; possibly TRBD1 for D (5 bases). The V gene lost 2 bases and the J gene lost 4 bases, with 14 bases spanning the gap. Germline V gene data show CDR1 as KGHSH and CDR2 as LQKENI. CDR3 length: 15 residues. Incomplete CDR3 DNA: TGTGCCAGCTCACCAGGGGCAGGAGAAGGCTATGGC. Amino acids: CASSPGAGEGYG. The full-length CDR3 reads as CASSPGAGEGYGYTF.

Partial CDR3 DNA: TGTGCCAGCAGAAGAGAGCAGGGGGCGGATGGC. This sequence encodes CASRREQGADG. The entire CDR3 sequence reads CASRREQGADGYTF. The genes are TRBV6-4 and TRBJ1-2; 8 bases match TRBD1. The CDR3 end is not reached by the read, which stops 3 residues before it; the germline J gene fills it in. The J segment lost 6 bases and the V segment lost 6 bases, leaving 9 bases of the junction unmatched. The CDR3 is 14 residues long. Germline CDR1 reads MRHNA; CDR2 reads SNTAGT.

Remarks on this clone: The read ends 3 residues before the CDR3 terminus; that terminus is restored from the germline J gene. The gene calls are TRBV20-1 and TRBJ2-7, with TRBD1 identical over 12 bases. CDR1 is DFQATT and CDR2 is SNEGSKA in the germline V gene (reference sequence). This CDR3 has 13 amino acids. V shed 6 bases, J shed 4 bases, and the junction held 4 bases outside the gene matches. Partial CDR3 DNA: TGCAGTGCCGGGACAGGGGGCGTTTACGAG. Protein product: CSAGTGGVYE. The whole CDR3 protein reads CSAGTGGVYEQYF.

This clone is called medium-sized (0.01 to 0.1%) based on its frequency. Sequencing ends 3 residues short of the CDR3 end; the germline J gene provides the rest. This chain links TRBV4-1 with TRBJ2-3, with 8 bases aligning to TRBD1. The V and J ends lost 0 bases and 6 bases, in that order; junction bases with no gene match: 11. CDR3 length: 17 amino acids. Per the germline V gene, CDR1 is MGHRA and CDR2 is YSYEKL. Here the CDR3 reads CASSQEKTGVSTDTQYF. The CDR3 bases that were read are TGCGCCAGCAGCCAAGAGAAGACAGGGGTTTCTACGGATACG.

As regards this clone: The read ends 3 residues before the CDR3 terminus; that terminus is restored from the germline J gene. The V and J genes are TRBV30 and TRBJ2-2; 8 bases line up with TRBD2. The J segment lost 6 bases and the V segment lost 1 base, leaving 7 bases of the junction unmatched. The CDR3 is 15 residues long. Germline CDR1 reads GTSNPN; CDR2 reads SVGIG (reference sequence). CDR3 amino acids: CAWSAETSVAGELFF. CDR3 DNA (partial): TGTGCCTGGAGTGCCGAGACTAGCGTGGCCGGGGAG.

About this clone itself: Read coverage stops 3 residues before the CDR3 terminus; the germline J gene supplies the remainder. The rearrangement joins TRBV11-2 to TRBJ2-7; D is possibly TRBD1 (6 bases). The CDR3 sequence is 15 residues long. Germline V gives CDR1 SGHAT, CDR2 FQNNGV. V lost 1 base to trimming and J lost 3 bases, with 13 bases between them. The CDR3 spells CASSLVAGVGYEQYF. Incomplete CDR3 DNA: TGTGCCAGCAGCTTAGTCGCAGGGGTGGGCTACGAG.

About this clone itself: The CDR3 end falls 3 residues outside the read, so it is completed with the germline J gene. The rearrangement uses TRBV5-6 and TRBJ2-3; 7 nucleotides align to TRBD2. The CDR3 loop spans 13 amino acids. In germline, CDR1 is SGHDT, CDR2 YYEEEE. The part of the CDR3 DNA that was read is TGTGCCAGCAGCTTGCAAGGGCGGGAGACG. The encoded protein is CASSLQGRET. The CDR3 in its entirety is CASSLQGRETQYF.

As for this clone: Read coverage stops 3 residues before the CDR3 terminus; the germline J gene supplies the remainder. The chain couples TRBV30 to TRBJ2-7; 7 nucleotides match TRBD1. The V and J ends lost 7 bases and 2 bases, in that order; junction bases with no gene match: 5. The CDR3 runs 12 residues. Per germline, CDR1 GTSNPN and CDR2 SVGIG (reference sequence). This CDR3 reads CASTDRTYEQYF. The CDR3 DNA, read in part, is TGTGCCTCCACGGACAGGACCTACGAG.

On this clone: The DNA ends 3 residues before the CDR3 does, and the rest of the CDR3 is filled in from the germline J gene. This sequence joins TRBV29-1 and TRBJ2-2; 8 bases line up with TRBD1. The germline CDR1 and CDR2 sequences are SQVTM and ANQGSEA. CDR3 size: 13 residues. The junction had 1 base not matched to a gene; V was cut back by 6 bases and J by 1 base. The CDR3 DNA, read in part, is TGCAGCGTCGACAGGGGGAACACCGGGGAG. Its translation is CSVDRGNTGE. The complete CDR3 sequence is CSVDRGNTGELFF.

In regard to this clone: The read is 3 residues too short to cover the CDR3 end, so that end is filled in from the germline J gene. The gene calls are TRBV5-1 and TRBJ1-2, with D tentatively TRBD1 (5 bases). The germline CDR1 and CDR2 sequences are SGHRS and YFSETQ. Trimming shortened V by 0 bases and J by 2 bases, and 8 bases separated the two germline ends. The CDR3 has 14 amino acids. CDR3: CASSLATENYGYTF. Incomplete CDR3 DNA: TGCGCCAGCAGCTTGGCGACAGAAAACTATGGC.

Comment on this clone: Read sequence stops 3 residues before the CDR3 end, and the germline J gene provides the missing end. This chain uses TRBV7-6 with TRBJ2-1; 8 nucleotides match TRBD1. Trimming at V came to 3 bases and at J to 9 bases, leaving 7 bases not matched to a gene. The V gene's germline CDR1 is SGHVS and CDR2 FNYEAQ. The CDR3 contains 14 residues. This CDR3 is CASSFGQGAFEQFF. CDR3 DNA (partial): TGTGCCAGCAGCTTTGGGCAGGGGGCGTTTGAG.

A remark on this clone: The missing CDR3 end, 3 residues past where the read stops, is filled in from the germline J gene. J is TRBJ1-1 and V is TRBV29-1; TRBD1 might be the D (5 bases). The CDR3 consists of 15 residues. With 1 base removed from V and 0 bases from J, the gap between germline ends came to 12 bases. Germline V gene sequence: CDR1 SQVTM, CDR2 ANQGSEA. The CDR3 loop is CSVEAKTVMNTEAFF. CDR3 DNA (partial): TGCAGCGTTGAAGCGAAGACAGTCATGAACACTGAA.

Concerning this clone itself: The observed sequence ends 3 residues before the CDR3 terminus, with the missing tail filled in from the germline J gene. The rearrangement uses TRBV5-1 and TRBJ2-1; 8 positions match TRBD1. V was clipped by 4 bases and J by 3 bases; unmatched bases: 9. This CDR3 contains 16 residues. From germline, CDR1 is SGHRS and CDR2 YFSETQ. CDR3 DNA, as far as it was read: TGCGCCAGCAGCCCTTCTAGGACAGGGTTCTACAATGAG. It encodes CASSPSRTGFYNE. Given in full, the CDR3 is CASSPSRTGFYNEQFF.

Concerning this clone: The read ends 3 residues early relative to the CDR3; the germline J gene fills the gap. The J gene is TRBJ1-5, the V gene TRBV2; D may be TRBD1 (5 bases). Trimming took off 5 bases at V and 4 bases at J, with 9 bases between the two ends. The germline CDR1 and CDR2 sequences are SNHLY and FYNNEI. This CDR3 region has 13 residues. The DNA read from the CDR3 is TGTGCCAGCAGTTCCACAGGTAATCAGCCC. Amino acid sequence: CASSSTGNQP. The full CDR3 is CASSSTGNQPQHF.

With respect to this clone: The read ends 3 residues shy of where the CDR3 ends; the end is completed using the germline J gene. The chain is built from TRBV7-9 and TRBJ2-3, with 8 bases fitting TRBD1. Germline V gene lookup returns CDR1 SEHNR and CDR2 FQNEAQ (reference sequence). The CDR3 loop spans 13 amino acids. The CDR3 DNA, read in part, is TGTGCCAGCAGAGGACAGGGCAATCAGCCG. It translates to CASRGQGNQP. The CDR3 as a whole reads CASRGQGNQPQYF.

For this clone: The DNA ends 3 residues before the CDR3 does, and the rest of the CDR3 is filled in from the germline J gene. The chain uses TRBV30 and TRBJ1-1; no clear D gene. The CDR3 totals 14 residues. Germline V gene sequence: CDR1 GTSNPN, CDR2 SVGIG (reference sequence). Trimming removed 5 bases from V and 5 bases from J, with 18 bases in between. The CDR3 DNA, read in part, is TGTGCCTGGGTGAAGGAAGGGCAAGGAACTGAA. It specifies CAWVKEGQGTE. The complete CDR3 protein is CAWVKEGQGTEAFF.

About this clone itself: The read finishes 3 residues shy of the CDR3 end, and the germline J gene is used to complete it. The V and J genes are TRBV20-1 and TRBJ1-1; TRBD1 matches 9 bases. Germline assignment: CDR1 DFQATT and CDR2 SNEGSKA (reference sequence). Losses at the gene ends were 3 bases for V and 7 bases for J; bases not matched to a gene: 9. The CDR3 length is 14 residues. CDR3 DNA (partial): TGCAGTGCTAGTAGTGACAGGGGGGTCAATGAA. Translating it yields CSASSDRGVNE. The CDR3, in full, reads CSASSDRGVNEAFF.

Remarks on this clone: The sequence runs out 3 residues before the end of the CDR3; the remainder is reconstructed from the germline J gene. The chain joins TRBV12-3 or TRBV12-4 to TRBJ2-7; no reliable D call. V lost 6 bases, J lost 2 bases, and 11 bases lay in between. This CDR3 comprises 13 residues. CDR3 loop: CASSLDRAYEQYF. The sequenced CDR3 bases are TGTGCCAGCAGCCTAGATAGAGCCTACGAG.